The clone carrying this T cell receptor (beta chain) was found many times. In the ophthalmopathy cohort, Clinical Activity Score was at least 3, NOSPECS grade at least 4, and duration under 3 months. Isolation of PBMCs was performed on around 9.3 ml fresh peripheral blood. Germline trimming cut 6 bases from V and 5 bases from J; bases unmatched to any gene: 9. CDR1 and CDR2 (germline): MDHEN, SYDVKM. The CDR3 length is 14 residues. The source material, RNA transcripts, was used to amplify TCR beta CDR3 regions. Carried out on the TCR CDR3, a first-round RT-PCR used the HTBI primer set. Each CDR3 protein is one row after TCRdb ran MiXCR on the multiplex PCR reads. The sample holds hundreds of thousands of distinct CDR3 sequences, approximately 15% seen once. This entry belongs to a study of T cells in Graves' hyperthyroidism and ophthalmopathy.

Sequencing was carried out using blood. This TCR was recovered from a woman between 35 and 50 years old with Graves' ophthalmopathy. The chain uses TRBV28 and TRBJ2-5; TRBD1 matches at 7 bases. The CDR3, as DNA: TGTGCCAGCAGACCCGGGGACAGAACGGAGACCCAGTACTTC. Residues: CASRPGDRTETQYF.